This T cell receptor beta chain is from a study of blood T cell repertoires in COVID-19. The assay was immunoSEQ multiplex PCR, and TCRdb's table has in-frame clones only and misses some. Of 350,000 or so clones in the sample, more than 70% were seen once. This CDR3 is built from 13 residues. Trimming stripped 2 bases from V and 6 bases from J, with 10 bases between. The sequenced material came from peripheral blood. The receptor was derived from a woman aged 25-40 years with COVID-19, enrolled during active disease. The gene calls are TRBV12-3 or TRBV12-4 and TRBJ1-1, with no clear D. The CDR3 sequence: CASSLWRLAEAFF. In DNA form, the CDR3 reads TGTGCCAGCAGTTTATGGAGGTTGGCTGAAGCTTTCTTT.